Presented here are 15 T cell receptor beta chains from one specimen sequenced in a study of cytomegalovirus exposure and HLA in healthy donors (dated by TCRdb to the late 2010s). Libraries were made using the immunoSEQ multiplex PCR assay. The source is immuneACCESS, and TCRdb retained only in-frame sequences with V and J called. Part of the clones is not carried over; for the studies checked, unresolved V genes explain less than half of this, and the remainder is unexplained. The sample profile shows approximately 230,000 clones; more than 85% of them were found once. Of the sample, 12% is held by the ten largest clones. Sequenced sample: PBMCs. These receptors all come from a man younger than 35 in good health and CMV-seropositive.

This sequence joins TRBV28 and TRBJ2-7; 8 bases align to TRBD1. The CDR3 is 16 residues long. V trimming: 4 bases; J trimming: 3 bases; junction bases outside the gene matches: 11. CDR1 and CDR2 from the germline V gene are MDHEN and SYDVKM. The CDR3 protein is CASSSPTGQGFYEQYF. The CDR3 DNA follows: TGTGCCAGCAGTTCACCCACTGGACAGGGTTTCTACGAGCAGTACTTC.

This clone was counted between two and nine times. The chain combines TRBV1 with TRBJ1-4; TRBD1 is the table's D call, not checked against the DNA. TRBV1 is a recognized pseudogene. This CDR3 has 19 amino acids. The CDR3 sequence is CTSSQGLRDRDLRREKLFF. In nucleotides, the CDR3 is TGCACCAGCAGCCAAGGCTTACGGGACAGGGATCTAAGGAGGGAAAAACTGTTTTTT.

The chain recombines TRBV7-9 with TRBJ1-2, with 9 bases matching TRBD1. The CDR3 has 17 residues. Germline CDR1 is SEHNR and CDR2 is FQNEAQ (reference sequence). With 0 bases clipped from V and 4 bases from J, the junction kept 9 bases outside the gene matches. The CDR3 DNA reads TGTGCCAGCAGCTTAGCGAAACAGGGGGCATCGGGCTATGGCTACACCTTC. This encodes CASSLAKQGASGYGYTF.

The chain uses TRBV7-2 and TRBJ2-3, with 10 nucleotides matching TRBD2. Germline CDR1 is SGHTA and CDR2 is FQGNSA. The CDR3 loop spans 16 amino acids. V lost 4 bases and J lost 0; bases outside the gene matches: 4. CDR3 protein: CASSSAGGFSTDTQYF. The CDR3 DNA follows: TGTGCCAGCAGCTCAGCGGGAGGGTTTAGCACAGATACGCAGTATTTT.

The V and J genes are TRBV15 and TRBJ1-5; possible D gene TRBD1, 5 bases. Germline CDR1 reads LNHNV; CDR2 reads YYDKDF (reference sequence). The V end was cut by 8 bases, the J end by 12 bases, with 17 bases between. This CDR3 contains 12 residues. CDR3 loop: CATAFGTQSQHF. For the CDR3, the DNA is TGTGCCACCGCATTTGGGACGCAAAGCCAGCATTTT. Together with reference TRBV15 and TRBJ1-5, the CDR3 gives the full variable domain: DAMVIQNPRYQVTQFGKPVTLSCSQTLNHNVMYWYQQKSSQAPKLLFHYYDKDFNNEADTPDNFQSRRPNTSFCFLDIRSPGLGDTAMYLCATAFGTQSQHFGDGTRLSIL.

This clone appeared a few times. This rearrangement joins TRBV19 to TRBJ1-1; D unresolved. This CDR3 has 12 residues. V was cut by 5 bases and J by 3 bases, with 7 bases left in between. Looked up from germline, CDR1 is LNHDA and CDR2 is SQIVND (reference sequence). CDR3 sequence reads: CASSVGYTEAFF. Here the CDR3 DNA reads TGTGCCAGTAGTGTGGGGTACACTGAAGCTTTCTTT. Together with reference TRBV19 and TRBJ1-1, the CDR3 gives the full variable domain: DGGITQSPKYLFRKEGQNVTLSCEQNLNHDAMYWYRQDPGQGLRLIYYSQIVNDFQKGDIAEGYSVSREKKESFPLTVTSAQKNPTAFYLCASSVGYTEAFFGQGTRLTVV.

A single count supports this clone. The sample carries other DNA sequences with the same CDR3. The chain links TRBV30 to TRBJ1-3; weak D call: TRBD1 (5 bases). Germline-derived CDR1 and CDR2 are GTSNPN and SVGIG (reference sequence). The CDR3 runs to 13 residues. V gave up 0 bases and J gave up 3 bases, with 6 bases separating them. The CDR3 is CAWSVQGGNTIYF. Here the CDR3 DNA reads TGTGCCTGGAGTGTGCAGGGTGGAAACACCATATATTTT.

This clone was seen only a few times. The rearrangement joins TRBV28 to TRBJ1-2; D may be TRBD1 (6 bases). The CDR3 extends over 12 amino acids. Germline V gives CDR1 MDHEN, CDR2 SYDVKM. Trimming took off 6 bases at V and 8 bases at J, with 13 bases between the two ends. The CDR3 DNA is TGTGCCAGCAGCTGGGGACAAAACGGCTACACCTTC. It specifies CASSWGQNGYTF.

The CDR3 nucleotides are TGTGCCAGCTCTGCCGGCCCCTACGAGCAGTACTTC. Protein product: CASSAGPYEQYF. V is TRBV6-5 and J is TRBJ2-7; the D is unclear. The CDR3 is 12 residues long. CDR1 and CDR2 from the germline V gene are MNHEY and SVGAGI. V lost 8 bases to trimming and J lost 2 bases, with 10 bases between them.

The gene calls are TRBV7-2 and TRBJ1-1; unclear D gene. Trimming removed 4 bases at V and 1 base at J, with 7 bases between. The CDR3 has 13 residues. Germline CDR1 SGHTA, CDR2 FQGNSA. The CDR3 reads CASSWRWNTEAFF. The CDR3 coding sequence is TGTGCCAGCAGCTGGAGGTGGAACACTGAAGCTTTCTTT.

This rearrangement joins TRBV6-5 to TRBJ1-2; D is undetermined. In germline, CDR1 is MNHEY, CDR2 SVGAGI. Trimming pared 0 bases from V and 10 bases from J, leaving 15 bases between. The CDR3 runs to 14 residues. CDR3: CASSYSPLAGDYTF. Here the CDR3 DNA reads TGTGCCAGCAGTTACTCCCCCCTCGCAGGAGACTACACCTTC.

The chain is built from TRBV4-2 and TRBJ2-7; maybe TRBD2 (6 bases). The CDR3 runs to 16 residues. Looked up from germline, CDR1 is LGHNA and CDR2 is YNFKEQ. Trimming removed 0 bases from V and 2 bases from J, with 14 bases in between. The CDR3 loop is CASSQDRASVPYEQYF. CDR3 sequence (DNA): TGTGCCAGCAGCCAAGATAGGGCTAGCGTCCCCTACGAGCAGTACTTC.

This chain connects TRBV5-1 to TRBJ1-1; tentatively, D is TRBD1 (6 bases). V lost 0 bases and J lost 4, with 13 bases in between. The CDR3 is made up of 15 amino acids. Germline-derived CDR1 and CDR2 are SGHRS and YFSETQ. The CDR3 sequence: CASSLEGGGSTEAFF. As DNA, the CDR3 is TGCGCCAGCAGCTTGGAAGGGGGAGGTAGCACTGAAGCTTTCTTT.

The chain combines TRBV2 with TRBJ2-7; D not certain. Germline V gene data show CDR1 as SNHLY and CDR2 as FYNNEI. The CDR3 sequence is 17 residues long. Trimming left V 3 bases short and J 7 bases short, with 25 bases between. The CDR3 protein is CASSDKFGWVSAGEQYF. The CDR3 DNA reads TGTGCCAGCAGTGATAAGTTCGGGTGGGTATCAGCTGGAGAGCAGTACTTC.

The sample holds one count of this clone. This chain joins TRBV5-7 and TRBJ2-7; 7 bases map to TRBD2. TRBV5-7 is designated an ORF whose function remains uncertain. The CDR3 totals 19 residues. Trimming took 1 base from V and 2 from J; bases not matched to a gene: 18. The CDR3 region is CASSLKAAGGERDPYEQYF. CDR3 nucleotides: TGTGCCAGCAGCTTGAAAGCCGCTGGAGGAGAGCGGGACCCCTACGAGCAGTACTTC.